A single sample is the source of the 10 T cell receptor beta chains below, sequenced in a study of blood T cells in healthy people across ages. Sample-barcoded 5' priming and a J-beta primer mix drove a second PCR of about 6 to 11 cycles. TCRdb used MiXCR to reprocess the 5' RACE reads, holding one entry per CDR3 protein. This table holds some 1 million distinct CDR3 sequences, more than 35% found once. The sample comprised blood. All receptors come from a woman aged 55-75 years in good health.

The chain combines TRBV7-8 with TRBJ2-1; 12 bases line up with TRBD2. Germline V lookup: CDR1 SGHVS, CDR2 FQNEAQ. The CDR3 extends over 15 amino acids. Losses at the gene ends were 5 bases for V and 9 bases for J; bases not matched to a gene: 8. The CDR3 here is CASSRGLAGFTEQFF. CDR3 sequence (DNA): TGTGCCAGCAGCCGAGGACTAGCGGGATTTACTGAGCAGTTCTTC.

The chain joins TRBV30 to TRBJ2-5, with 7 bases lining up with TRBD2. This CDR3 spans 12 amino acids. Germline V lookup: CDR1 GTSNPN, CDR2 SVGIG (reference sequence). Trimming took 3 bases from V and 8 from J; bases not matched to a gene: 6. DNA of the CDR3: TGTGCCTGGAGCGGCCCTAGCGGTACCCAGTACTTC. Protein: CAWSGPSGTQYF.

The rearrangement uses TRBV20-1 and TRBJ2-2; 8 nucleotides align to TRBD1. Losses at the gene ends were 5 bases for V and 5 bases for J; bases not matched to a gene: 10. Per germline, CDR1 DFQATT and CDR2 SNEGSKA (reference sequence). The CDR3 consists of 15 residues. The CDR3 DNA is TGCAGTGCTCAACAGGGGGGCCAGGAAACCGGGGAGCTGTTTTTT. This translates into CSAQQGGQETGELFF.

In this sample, this clonotype turned up a few times. This chain joins TRBV7-9 and TRBJ2-5; either TRBD1 or TRBD2 may supply D (5 bases each). Germline V gives CDR1 SEHNR, CDR2 FQNEAQ (reference sequence). V was trimmed by 5 bases and J by 5 bases, leaving 15 bases between them. CDR3 length: 14 amino acids. The DNA of the CDR3 is TGTGCCAGCAGCCCTTCAGGGTCGGGGGAGACCCAGTACTTC. Its translation is CASSPSGSGETQYF.

The sample holds a few counts of this clonotype. The chain joins TRBV24-1 to TRBJ2-7; D perhaps matches TRBD1 (5 bases). V shed 10 bases and J shed 3 bases, with 15 bases lying between them. The germline V gene encodes CDR1 KGHDR and CDR2 SFDVKD. The length of the CDR3 is 13 residues. CDR3 bases: TGTGCCACAAACCCCACAAGGGGCTACGAGCAGTACTTC. Protein: CATNPTRGYEQYF.

The chain uses TRBV5-1 and TRBJ2-3; 9 bases map to TRBD2. CDR3 size: 18 residues. The germline V gene encodes CDR1 SGHRS and CDR2 YFSETQ. J gave up 4 bases and V 6 bases, and 18 bases lay outside the gene matches. The CDR3 sequence: CASKAGGRATGSADTQYF. In DNA, the CDR3 is TGCGCCAGCAAGGCTGGCGGGAGGGCCACGGGGAGTGCAGATACGCAGTATTTT.

V gene TRBV3-1 combines with J gene TRBJ2-1; D call uncertain. Germline CDR1 and CDR2: LGHDT and YNNKEL (reference sequence). The length of the CDR3 is 16 residues. Trimming pared 4 bases from V and 0 bases from J, leaving 13 bases between. CDR3 loop: CASSPLSLSSYNEQFF. In nucleotides, the CDR3 is TGTGCCAGCAGCCCCCTAAGCCTAAGCTCCTACAATGAGCAGTTCTTC.

This clonotype showed up just a few times. This chain joins TRBV14 and TRBJ2-7; 12 bases align to TRBD2. V lost 0 bases, J lost 2 bases, and 8 bases stayed unmatched. Germline V gene lookup returns CDR1 SGHDN and CDR2 FVKESK. The CDR3 runs 18 residues. The DNA for the CDR3 is TGTGCCAGCAGCCAAGATATCCCTAGCGGGAGGGATCCCTACGAGCAGTACTTC. This gives the protein CASSQDIPSGRDPYEQYF.

This chain uses TRBV15 with TRBJ2-1, with TRBD2 identical over 9 bases. The CDR3 runs to 15 residues. The germline V gene encodes CDR1 LNHNV and CDR2 YYDKDF (reference sequence). Trimming took 0 bases from V and 5 from J; bases not matched to a gene: 2. In DNA form, the CDR3 reads TGTGCCACCAGCAGAGATCCTAGCGGGAACAATGAGCAGTTCTTC. Translated, it gives CATSRDPSGNNEQFF.

This clonotype was seen a handful of times. V gene TRBV6-1 combines with J gene TRBJ2-6; D unresolved. CDR1 and CDR2 (germline): MNHNS, SASEGT. Trimming took 0 bases from V and 0 from J, leaving 9 bases between them. This CDR3 is built from 17 residues. The CDR3 coding sequence is TGTGCCAGCAGTGAAGCGCGATGGAACTCTGGGGCCAACGTCCTGACTTTC. This gives the protein CASSEARWNSGANVLTF.